This record concerns one T cell receptor (beta chain) sequence. Its target is not known. Isolated per sample were at least 7 million PBMCs. Through a sample-barcoded 5' primer and a J-beta primer mix, a second PCR was run for roughly 6 to 12 cycles. TCRdb re-called the 5' RACE reads with MiXCR, one entry per CDR3 protein. The table lists 650,000 to 700,000 distinct CDR3 sequences, 40% to 65% of them singletons. This CDR3 has 14 amino acids. The V gene's germline CDR1 is MNHNY and CDR2 SVGAGI (reference sequence). Deletions cut 9 bases from V and 5 bases from J, with 17 bases between. This sample was taken from a study of blood T cells in healthy people across ages. Findings and limits, study-wide: A conclusive naive versus antigen-experienced comparison was prevented by the unsorted PBMCs. Versus aged donors, long-lived donors had higher diversity and more naive CD4+ cells. The study regarded diversity estimates from one million T cells as underestimates.

The chain couples TRBV6-6 to TRBJ2-1; either TRBD1 or TRBD2 may fit D (5 bases each). Sample: blood. The TCR originated in a woman over 75 in good health. The CDR3 DNA reads as TGTGCCAGTGAGGGGAGAATTGGCAACAATGAGCAGTTCTTC. Residues: CASEGRIGNNEQFF.